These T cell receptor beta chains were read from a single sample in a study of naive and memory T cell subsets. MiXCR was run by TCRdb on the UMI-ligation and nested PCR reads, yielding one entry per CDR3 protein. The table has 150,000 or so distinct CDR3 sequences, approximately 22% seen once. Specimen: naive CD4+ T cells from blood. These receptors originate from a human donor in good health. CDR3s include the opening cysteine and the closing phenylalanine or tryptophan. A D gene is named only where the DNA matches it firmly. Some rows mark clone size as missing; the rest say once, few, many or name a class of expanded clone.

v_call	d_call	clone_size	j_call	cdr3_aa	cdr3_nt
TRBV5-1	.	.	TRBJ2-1	CASSLERPAYNEQFF	TGCGCCAGCAGCTTGGAGAGGCCGGCCTACAATGAGCAGTTCTTC
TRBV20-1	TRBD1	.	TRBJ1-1	CSATTGGQGRAEAFF	TGCAGTGCGACGACCGGCGGACAGGGTCGGGCTGAAGCTTTCTTT
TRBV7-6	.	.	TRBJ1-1	CASSQGQSTEAFF	TGTGCCAGCAGCCAAGGGCAAAGCACTGAAGCTTTCTTT
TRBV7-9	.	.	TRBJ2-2	CASENTGELFF	TGTGCCAGCGAGAACACCGGGGAGCTGTTTTTT
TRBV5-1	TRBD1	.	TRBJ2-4	CASSSTGARNIQYF	TGCGCCAGCAGCTCCACAGGGGCCAGGAACATTCAGTACTTC
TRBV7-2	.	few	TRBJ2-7	CASSLASVSGQYF	TGTGCCAGCAGCTTAGCTTCCGTATCGGGGCAGTACTTC
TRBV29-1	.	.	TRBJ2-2	CSVDRAGRTGELFF	TGCAGCGTTGATCGGGCAGGGAGGACCGGGGAGCTGTTTTTT
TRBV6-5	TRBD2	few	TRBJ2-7	CASSMIAGGPGEQYF	TGTGCCAGCAGTATGATAGCGGGAGGGCCTGGCGAGCAGTACTTC
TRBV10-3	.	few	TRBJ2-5	CAISERDGSQETQYF	TGTGCCATCAGCGAACGGGACGGATCCCAAGAGACCCAGTACTTC
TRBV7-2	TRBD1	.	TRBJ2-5	CASSLDRGRETQYF	TGTGCCAGCAGCTTAGACAGGGGCCGGGAGACCCAGTACTTC
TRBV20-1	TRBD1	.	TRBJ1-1	CSARDRALNTEAFF	TGCAGTGCAAGGGACAGGGCCTTGAACACTGAAGCTTTCTTT
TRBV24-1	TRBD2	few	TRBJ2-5	CATSDLRREGRETQYF	TGTGCCACCAGTGATTTGCGGCGGGAGGGCCGGGAGACCCAGTACTTC
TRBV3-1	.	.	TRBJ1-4	CASSLARGGIGNEKLFF	TGTGCCAGCAGCCTTGCAAGGGGTGGTATTGGGAATGAAAAACTGTTTTTT
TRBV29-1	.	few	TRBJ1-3	CSVGASSGNTIYF	TGCAGCGTCGGAGCGAGCTCTGGAAACACCATATATTTT
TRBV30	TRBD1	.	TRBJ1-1	CAWSADRDTEAFF	TGTGCCTGGAGTGCGGACAGGGACACTGAAGCTTTCTTT
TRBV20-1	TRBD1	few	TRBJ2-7	CSARDLPGQGNYEQYF	TGCAGTGCTAGAGATCTTCCGGGACAGGGGAACTACGAGCAGTACTTC
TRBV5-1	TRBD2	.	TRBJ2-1	CASSLIAGGPLNEQFF	TGCGCCAGCAGCTTGATAGCGGGAGGGCCTTTGAATGAGCAGTTCTTC
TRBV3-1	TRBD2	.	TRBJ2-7	CASSQYPGLGYEQYF	TGTGCCAGCAGCCAATATCCGGGACTAGGCTACGAGCAGTACTTC
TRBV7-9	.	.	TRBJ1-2	CASSLGQGTIIHGYTF	TGTGCCAGCAGCTTAGGCCAGGGGACGATTATCCATGGCTACACCTTC
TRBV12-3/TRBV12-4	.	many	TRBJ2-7	CASSFSQSLREQYF	TGTGCCAGCAGTTTCTCTCAAAGTTTGAGGGAGCAGTACTTC
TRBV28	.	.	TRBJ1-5	CASSVGMGYQPQHF	TGTGCCAGCAGTGTCGGAATGGGCTATCAGCCCCAGCATTTT
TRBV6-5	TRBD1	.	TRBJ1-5	CASSRTGEAGNQPQHF	TGTGCCAGCAGCAGGACAGGGGAGGCGGGCAATCAGCCCCAGCATTTT
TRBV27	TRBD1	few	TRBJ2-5	CASSRGQGAFQETQYF	TGTGCCAGCAGTCGAGGACAGGGAGCATTCCAAGAGACCCAGTACTTC
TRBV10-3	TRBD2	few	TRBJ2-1	CAITRESYNEQFF	TGTGCCATCACGCGGGAGTCCTACAATGAGCAGTTCTTC
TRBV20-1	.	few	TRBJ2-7	CSAKTDTSSYEQYF	TGCAGTGCCAAAACCGACACCAGCTCCTACGAGCAGTACTTC
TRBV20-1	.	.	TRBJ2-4	CSASGTEGGGIQYF	TGCAGTGCTAGCGGGACAGAGGGGGGTGGCATTCAGTACTTC
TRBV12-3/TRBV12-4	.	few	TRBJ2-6	CASSRGSGANVLTF	TGTGCCAGCTCGAGAGGCTCTGGGGCCAACGTCCTGACTTTC
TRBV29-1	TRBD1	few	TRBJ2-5	CSVDRGLVQETQYF	TGCAGCGTGGACAGGGGGCTTGTTCAAGAGACCCAGTACTTC
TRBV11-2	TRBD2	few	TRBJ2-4	CASSAGTSGSRNIQYF	TGTGCCAGCAGCGCCGGGACTAGCGGGAGTCGAAACATTCAGTACTTC
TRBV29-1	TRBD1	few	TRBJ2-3	CSVGQGGTDTQYF	TGCAGCGTGGGACAGGGGGGCACAGATACGCAGTATTTT
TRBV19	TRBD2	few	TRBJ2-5	CASSGKGLREETQYF	TGTGCCAGTAGTGGGAAAGGTCTGCGGGAGGAGACCCAGTACTTC
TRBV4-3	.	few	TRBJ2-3	CASSRQMSPTDTQYF	TGCGCCAGCAGCCGTCAAATGTCCCCCACAGATACGCAGTATTTT
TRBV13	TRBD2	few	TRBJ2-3	CASSPPATSGTLSTDTQYF	TGTGCCAGCAGCCCCCCGGCGACTAGCGGAACCCTTAGCACAGATACGCAGTATTTT
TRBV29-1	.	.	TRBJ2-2	CSVVVSRELFF	TGCAGCGTTGTGGTCTCAAGGGAGCTGTTTTTT
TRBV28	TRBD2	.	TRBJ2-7	CASRTSGAYEQYF	TGTGCCAGCAGGACTAGCGGAGCCTACGAGCAGTACTTC
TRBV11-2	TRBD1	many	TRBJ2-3	CASSLGQADTQYF	TGTGCCAGCAGCCTCGGACAGGCTGATACGCAGTATTTT
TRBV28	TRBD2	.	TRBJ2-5	CASSSGTKETQYF	TGTGCCAGCAGTTCCGGGACTAAGGAGACCCAGTACTTC
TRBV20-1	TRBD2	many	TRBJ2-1	CSARGLAVINEQFF	TGCAGTGCTAGGGGACTAGCGGTAATCAATGAGCAGTTCTTC
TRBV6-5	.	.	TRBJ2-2	CASSRNPTINTGELFF	TGTGCCAGCAGTCGAAACCCCACTATAAACACCGGGGAGCTGTTTTTT
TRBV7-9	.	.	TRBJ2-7	CASSLGQTRREQYF	TGTGCCAGCAGCTTGGGACAGACTAGAAGGGAGCAGTACTTC
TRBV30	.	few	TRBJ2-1	CAWSAYNEQFF	TGTGCCTGGAGTGCTTACAATGAGCAGTTCTTC
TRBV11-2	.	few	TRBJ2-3	CASSLGRVRPDTQYF	TGTGCCAGCAGCTTAGGTCGGGTCCGGCCAGATACGCAGTATTTT
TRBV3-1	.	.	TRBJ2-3	CASSYPGVGNTDTQYF	TGTGCCAGCAGCTATCCGGGAGTTGGGAACACAGATACGCAGTATTTT
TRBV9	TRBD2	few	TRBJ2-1	CASSVSGGGEQFF	TGTGCCAGCAGCGTGTCGGGAGGGGGTGAGCAGTTCTTC
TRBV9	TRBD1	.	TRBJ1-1	CASSVDLPGGVNTEAFF	TGTGCCAGCAGCGTAGATCTGCCAGGGGGAGTGAACACTGAAGCTTTCTTT
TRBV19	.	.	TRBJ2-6	CASSSWGEASGANVLTF	TGTGCCAGTAGTTCCTGGGGGGAAGCCTCTGGGGCCAACGTCCTGACTTTC
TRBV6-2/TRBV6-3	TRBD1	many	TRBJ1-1	CASSYSGTGGTEAFF	TGTGCCAGCAGTTACTCGGGGACAGGGGGCACTGAAGCTTTCTTT
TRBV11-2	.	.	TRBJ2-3	CASSFRRAGTDTQYF	TGTGCCAGCAGCTTCAGAAGGGCCGGCACAGATACGCAGTATTTT
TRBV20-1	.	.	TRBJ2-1	CSANLLWGSYNEQFF	TGCAGTGCTAACTTGCTATGGGGGTCGTACAATGAGCAGTTCTTC
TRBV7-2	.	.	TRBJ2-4	CASSFARENIQYF	TGTGCCAGCAGCTTTGCGCGGGAAAACATTCAGTACTTC
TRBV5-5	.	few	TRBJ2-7	CASSLGSRGLSYEQYF	TGTGCCAGCAGCTTAGGGTCCCGCGGACTTTCCTACGAGCAGTACTTC
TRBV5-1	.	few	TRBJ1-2	CASSIGGALKNYGYTF	TGCGCCAGCAGCATTGGAGGGGCATTAAAAAACTATGGCTACACCTTC
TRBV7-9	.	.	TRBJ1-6	CASSNRASVGESPLHF	TGTGCCAGCAGCAATAGGGCCTCGGTGGGGGAATCACCCCTCCACTTT
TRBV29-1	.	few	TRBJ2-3	CSADKLSTDTQYF	TGCAGCGCTGACAAACTGAGCACAGATACGCAGTATTTT
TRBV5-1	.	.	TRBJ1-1	CASIGGMNTEAFF	TGCGCCAGCATCGGGGGCATGAACACTGAAGCTTTCTTT
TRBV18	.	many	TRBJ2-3	CASSPSKGSTDTQYF	TGTGCCAGCTCACCTTCGAAAGGTTCCACAGATACGCAGTATTTT
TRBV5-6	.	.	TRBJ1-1	CASSQHIQGGGTEAFF	TGTGCCAGCAGCCAGCACATCCAGGGAGGAGGCACTGAAGCTTTCTTT